This T cell receptor (beta chain) appears in the sequencing data of a study of beta chain features in type 1 diabetes. The CDR3 sequence is 13 residues long. Germline V gene data show CDR1 as SGHTA and CDR2 as FQGTGA. Deletions cut 4 bases from V and 8 bases from J, with 12 bases between. Concerning this clone itself: What it recognizes is unknown.

General observations from the study: All four CD4+ subsets from Type 1 diabetes patients carried moderately but significantly shorter TCRB CDR3s. Comparison showed that naive, central memory and Treg TCRB repertoires appeared more similar among patients than among healthy donors. Shorter templates might be favored by PCR, equally in patients and controls.

All of the isolated RNA was reverse transcribed, so expressed TCRB transcripts were sequenced. An average approximately 4 million reads came from naive, central memory and regulatory T cell samples. Assay: immunoSEQ multiplex PCR; the TCRdb copy retains only in-frame clones and omits some. In the table there are roughly 300,000 clones, around 7.6% of which are singletons. This sequence was found in a woman under 30 in good health. The chain couples TRBV7-3 to TRBJ2-1; D not certain. The sequenced material came from central memory CD4+ T cells from blood. DNA of the CDR3: TGTGCCAGCAGCTCTGTCTCCGCGCATGAGCAGTTCTTC. Its protein is CASSSVSAHEQFF.